This TCR beta chain was identified during a study of OX40 agonist ivuxolimab in advanced cancers. The CDR3 has 14 residues. In germline, CDR1 is MNHEY, CDR2 SVGAGI. V lost 2 bases, J lost 4 bases, and 10 bases lay in between. This table comes from immunoSEQ multiplex PCR, and its TCRdb copy is limited to in-frame clones, with some not included. Seen here are roughly 70,000 clones, roughly 85% observed once, and the top ten hold about 7%. The chain combines TRBV6-5 with TRBJ2-3; D is possibly TRBD1 (5 bases). The clonotype originates from an adult with an advanced solid tumor such as melanoma, head and neck, liver or kidney cancer. The starting material was CD4+ or CD8+ T cells sorted from blood, obtained in a trial of the OX40 agonist ivuxolimab. Written as DNA, the CDR3 is TGTGCCAGCAGTTACAGGCCAGGGTCAGATACGCAGTATTTT. It translates to CASSYRPGSDTQYF.